The 22 T cell receptor beta chains below come from one sample, sequenced in a study of shared T cell receptors in the human thymus. TCRdb's copy holds only in-frame clones and misses some; the assay was immunoSEQ multiplex PCR. The table lists hundreds of thousands of clones, roughly 94% of them singletons. The sample comprised thymocytes. The receptors were gathered from a human donor.

The chain has TRBV11-2 and TRBJ2-1; 10 bases align to TRBD2. The CDR3 consists of 17 residues. V shed 6 bases, J shed 0 bases, and the junction held 8 bases outside the gene matches. From germline, CDR1 is SGHAT and CDR2 FQNNGV. The CDR3 loop is CASRGLATFSSYNEQFF. In DNA form, the CDR3 reads TGTGCCAGCAGGGGACTAGCGACCTTCAGCTCCTACAATGAGCAGTTCTTC. Variable domain in full (rest from reference TRBV11-2 and TRBJ2-1): EAGVAQSPRYKIIEKRQSVAFWCNPISGHATLYWYQQILGQGPKLLIQFQNNGVVDDSQLPKDRFSAERLKGVDSTLKIQPAKLEDSAVYLCASRGLATFSSYNEQFFGPGTRLTVL.

The rearrangement uses TRBV6-1 and TRBJ2-3; TRBD2 aligns across 14 bases. The germline CDR1 and CDR2 sequences are MNHNS and SASEGT. V was clipped by 4 bases and J by 1 base; unmatched bases: 7. CDR3 length equals 18 residues. The CDR3 here is CASSARGLAGVGTDTQYF. The CDR3 coding sequence is TGTGCCAGCAGTGCCCGGGGACTAGCGGGAGTCGGCACAGATACGCAGTATTTT.

The chain recombines TRBV30 with TRBJ2-7; no reliable D call. The ends were cut back, 0 bases at V and 4 bases at J, with 10 bases in the middle. Germline CDR1 GTSNPN, CDR2 SVGIG (reference sequence). This CDR3 has 13 amino acids. DNA of the CDR3: TGTGCCTGGAGTGTACTGGGGAATTACGAGCAGTACTTC. It specifies CAWSVLGNYEQYF.

The chain links TRBV5-4 to TRBJ2-7; the D gene could be TRBD1 or TRBD2 (5 bases each). The CDR3 sequence is 17 residues long. The V gene lost 4 bases and the J gene lost 7 bases, with 27 bases spanning the gap. CDR1 SGHNT and CDR2 YYREEE come from the germline V gene (reference sequence). The CDR3 protein is CASSVRGPQAATQEQYF. The DNA of the CDR3 is TGTGCCAGCAGCGTGAGGGGCCCCCAGGCGGCTACTCAAGAGCAGTACTTC.

This clone has just one count. This chain connects TRBV20-1 to TRBJ2-1; D gene uncertain. CDR3 length: 9 residues. CDR1 is DFQATT, CDR2 SNEGSKA, per germline (reference sequence). CDR3 amino acids: CSPMGEQFF. CDR3 nucleotide sequence: TGCAGCCCGATGGGGGAGCAGTTCTTC.

The chain couples TRBV28 to TRBJ2-2; no firm D call. Germline V gene lookup returns CDR1 MDHEN and CDR2 SYDVKM. With 4 bases removed from V and 3 bases from J, the gap between germline ends came to 18 bases. This CDR3 has 17 amino acids. The CDR3 is CASSSSRPMMDTGELFF. The CDR3 DNA follows: TGTGCCAGCAGTTCGTCCAGGCCGATGATGGACACCGGGGAGCTGTTTTTT. Full variable domain (outside the CDR3, taken from reference TRBV28 and TRBJ2-2): DVKVTQSSRYLVKRTGEKVFLECVQDMDHENMFWYRQDPGLGLRLIYFSYDVKMKEKGDIPEGYSVSREKKERFSLILESASTNQTSMYLCASSSSRPMMDTGELFFGEGSRLTVL.

The chain couples TRBV15 to TRBJ1-1; 8 bases fit TRBD1. Germline V gives CDR1 LNHNV, CDR2 YYDKDF (reference sequence). This CDR3 is 16 amino acids long. J gave up 5 bases and V 1 base, and 9 bases lay outside the gene matches. CDR3 bases: TGTGCCACCAGCAGAGCCTACGGACAGGGAAGGACTGAAGCTTTCTTT. Translated, it gives CATSRAYGQGRTEAFF.

The genes are TRBV10-3 and TRBJ2-5, with TRBD1 identical over 8 bases. This CDR3 contains 13 residues. Germline loops: CDR1 ENHRY, CDR2 SYGVKD. Trimming removed 11 bases from V and 0 bases from J; junction bases left unmatched: 5. CDR3 sequence reads: CAPWTGNQETQYF. The CDR3 nucleotides read TGTGCCCCCTGGACAGGGAACCAAGAGACCCAGTACTTC.

This clone was observed a single time. The V gene is TRBV5-1, the J gene TRBJ2-5; TRBD1 is a possible D gene (5 bases). Per germline, CDR1 SGHRS and CDR2 YFSETQ. The V end was cut by 2 bases, the J end by 5 bases, with 7 bases between. This CDR3 is 12 amino acids long. The CDR3 region has the DNA TGCGCCAGCAGCTTCTCAGGGGAGACCCAGTACTTC. It is translated as CASSFSGETQYF.

The rearrangement links TRBV11-2 to TRBJ1-2; 9 bases fit TRBD1. The CDR3 has 14 amino acids. J lost 4 bases, V lost 7 bases, and 7 bases had no gene match. CDR1 and CDR2 from the germline V gene are SGHAT and FQNNGV. This CDR3 reads CASNNRGLGYGYTF. The CDR3 nucleotides are TGTGCCAGCAACAACAGGGGGCTGGGCTATGGCTACACCTTC.

The V gene is TRBV18, the J gene TRBJ2-7; D is possibly TRBD1 (6 bases). Looked up from germline, CDR1 is KGHSH and CDR2 is LQKENI. This CDR3 has 17 amino acids. The V gene lost 5 bases and the J gene lost 0 bases, with 20 bases spanning the gap. The DNA of the CDR3 is TGTGCCAGCTCAGGCTACTCGGGGCAGGGGAGCTCCTACGAGCAGTACTTC. It is translated as CASSGYSGQGSSYEQYF.

The V and J genes are TRBV19 and TRBJ2-7, with D tentatively TRBD2 (6 bases). This CDR3 has 15 residues. V shed 3 bases and J shed 0 bases, with 12 bases lying between them. Germline V lookup: CDR1 LNHDA, CDR2 SQIVND (reference sequence). The CDR3 coding sequence is TGTGCCAGTAGTATGTTCGGGAGAAACTCCTACGAGCAGTACTTC. Amino acids: CASSMFGRNSYEQYF.

CDR3: CASSLAGGGTDTQYF. Written as DNA, the CDR3 is TGTGCCAGCAGCCTAGCGGGAGGGGGCACAGATACGCAGTATTTT. V is TRBV11-2 and J is TRBJ2-3; 12 bases are a match to TRBD2. Germline V lookup: CDR1 SGHAT, CDR2 FQNNGV. J gave up 1 base and V 5 bases, and 1 base lay outside the gene matches. CDR3 size: 15 residues.

The chain has TRBV29-1 and TRBJ1-5; no reliable D call. The V end was cut by 4 bases, the J end by 4 bases, with 14 bases between. CDR3 length equals 14 residues. Germline CDR1 reads SQVTM; CDR2 reads ANQGSEA. The DNA of the CDR3 is TGCAGCGTTGGAGTTTGGGTGTGGAATCAGCCCCAGCATTTT. Protein product: CSVGVWVWNQPQHF.

This clone was seen a single time. The chain combines TRBV7-9 with TRBJ1-2; D not certain. Germline V gene data show CDR1 as SEHNR and CDR2 as FQNEAQ (reference sequence). This CDR3 has 14 amino acids. The germline V and J ends were trimmed by 3 bases and 2 bases, with 10 bases remaining between them. The CDR3 DNA sequence: TGTGCCAGCAGCTTGATACCGGCAAACTATGGCTACACCTTC. As protein: CASSLIPANYGYTF.

CDR3 nucleotides: TGCAGCGTTGGCGCCGGTTCTAATCAGCCCCAGCATTTT. This translates into CSVGAGSNQPQHF. V is TRBV29-1 and J is TRBJ1-5; D uncertain. Germline CDR1 reads SQVTM; CDR2 reads ANQGSEA. This CDR3 has 13 residues. Trimming took 4 bases from V and 4 from J, leaving 11 bases between them. The whole variable domain, filled in from reference TRBV29-1 and TRBJ1-5, reads SAVISQKPSRDICQRGTSLTIQCQVDSQVTMMFWYRQQPGQSLTLIATANQGSEATYESGFVIDKFPISRPNLTFSTLTVSNMSPEDSSIYLCSVGAGSNQPQHFGDGTRLSIL.

V and J are TRBV4-3 and TRBJ2-1; D might be TRBD2 (5 bases). CDR3 length: 16 amino acids. V was pared by 4 bases and J by 8 bases, with 21 bases between. CDR1 is LGHNA and CDR2 is YSLEER in the germline V gene. CDR3 sequence: CASSRALTGRFDEQFF. For the CDR3, the DNA is TGCGCCAGCAGCCGTGCGTTAACGGGAAGGTTCGATGAGCAGTTCTTC.

This chain connects TRBV19 to TRBJ2-2; D uncertain. CDR1 LNHDA and CDR2 SQIVND come from the germline V gene (reference sequence). The CDR3 runs 13 residues. Deletions cut 1 base from V and 8 bases from J, with 8 bases between. CDR3 protein: CASSIGVRGELFF. CDR3 coding DNA: TGTGCCAGTAGTATAGGGGTGAGGGGGGAGCTGTTTTTT.

The CDR3 loop is CASSPVSHRETTGAFF. Here the CDR3 DNA reads TGTGCCAGCAGTCCTGTATCACACAGGGAAACCACTGGGGCTTTCTTT. J is TRBJ1-1 and V is TRBV28; D perhaps matches TRBD1 (6 bases). Trimming removed 5 bases at V and 11 bases at J, with 27 bases between. The length of the CDR3 is 16 residues. Germline V CDR1 and CDR2: MDHEN, SYDVKM.

Regarding this clone: Other DNA variants within this sample encode the same CDR3. The chain couples TRBV4-2 to TRBJ2-7; D might be TRBD1 or TRBD2, each matching 5 bases. There are 15 residues in the CDR3. V gave up 0 bases and J gave up 0 bases, with 9 bases separating them. The germline gives CDR1 LGHNA, CDR2 YNFKEQ. As DNA, the CDR3 is TGTGCCAGCAGCCAAGAGGCAGGGAGCTCCTACGAGCAGTACTTC. Its translation is CASSQEAGSSYEQYF.

The rearrangement uses TRBV27 and TRBJ2-1, with TRBD2 matching over 10 bases. The CDR3 extends over 18 amino acids. Germline V gene sequence: CDR1 MNHEY, CDR2 SMNVEV (reference sequence). With V trimmed by 3 bases and J by 0 bases, 8 bases remained unmatched. CDR3: CASSFKGTSVSSYNEQFF. The CDR3 coding sequence is TGTGCCAGCAGTTTTAAAGGGACTAGCGTAAGCTCCTACAATGAGCAGTTCTTC.

The chain recombines TRBV5-5 with TRBJ2-7; D is unclear. This CDR3 has 15 amino acids. Germline V lookup: CDR1 SGHKS, CDR2 YYEKEE (reference sequence). Deletions cut 0 bases from V and 2 bases from J, with 12 bases between. For the CDR3, the DNA is TGTGCCAGCAGCTTGGTCAAGGGAATAACCTACGAGCAGTACTTC. Encoded protein: CASSLVKGITYEQYF.